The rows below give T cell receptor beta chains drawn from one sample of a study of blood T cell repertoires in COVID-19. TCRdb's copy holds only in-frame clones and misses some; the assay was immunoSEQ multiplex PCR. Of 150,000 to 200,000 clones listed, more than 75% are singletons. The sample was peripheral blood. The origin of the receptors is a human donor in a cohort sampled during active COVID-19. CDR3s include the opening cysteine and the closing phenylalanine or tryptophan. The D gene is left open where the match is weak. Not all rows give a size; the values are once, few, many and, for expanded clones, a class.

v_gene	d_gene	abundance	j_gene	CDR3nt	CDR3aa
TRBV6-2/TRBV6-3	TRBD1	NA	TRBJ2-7	TGTGCCAGCAGTTACTCCGTAGTCCCCGGGACAGGGTTTGAGCAGTACTTC	CASSYSVVPGTGFEQYF
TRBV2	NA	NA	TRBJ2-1	TGTGCCAGCACCCGGGAAATAGCGGAGCAGTTCTTC	CASTREIAEQFF
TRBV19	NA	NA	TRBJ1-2	TGTGCCAGTAGTATCATAACAGGGATCATGGGCGATGGCCACACCTTC	CASSIITGIMGDGHTF
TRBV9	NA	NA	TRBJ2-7	TGTGCCAGCACCCCGACAGGTTCCAGCTCCTACGAGCAGTACTTC	CASTPTGSSSYEQYF
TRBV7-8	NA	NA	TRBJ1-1	TGTGCCAGCCTACGCCCAGGGTCTGTAAACACTGAAGCTTTCTTT	CASLRPGSVNTEAFF
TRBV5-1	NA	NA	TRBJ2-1	TGCGCCAGCTCTGGGGGCTCGAGCTCCTACAATGAGCAGTTCTTC	CASSGGSSSYNEQFF
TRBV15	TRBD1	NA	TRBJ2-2	TGTGCCACCAGCAGGACAGGGCGGGGGGAGCTGTTTTTT	CATSRTGRGELFF
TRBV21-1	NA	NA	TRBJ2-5	TGTGCCAGCAGCAAAGGGGCTAGCCCTGAGACCCAGTACTTC	CASSKGASPETQYF
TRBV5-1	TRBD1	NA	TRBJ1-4	TGCGCCAGCAGCCACCGCGGACAGGGAGGAGAAAAACTGTTTTTT	CASSHRGQGGEKLFF
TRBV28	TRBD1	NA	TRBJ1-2	TGTGCCAGCAGTTGGGGACAGGGAAGGGAGGGCTACACCTTC	CASSWGQGREGYTF
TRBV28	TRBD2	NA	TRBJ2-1	TGTGCCAGCAGTTGGTTCACTAGCGGGAGGGCCAACAATGAGCAGTTCTTC	CASSWFTSGRANNEQFF
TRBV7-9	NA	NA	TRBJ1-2	TGTGCCAGCAGCTTGATCACAGGATCCCTTGGCTACACCTTC	CASSLITGSLGYTF
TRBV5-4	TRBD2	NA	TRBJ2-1	TGTGCCAGCAGCCCGTCTAGCGGGAGGGCCTCCTACAATGAGCAGTTCTTC	CASSPSSGRASYNEQFF
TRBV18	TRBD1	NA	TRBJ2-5	TGTGCCAGCTCACCTCCAGGACAGGGTAGCTGGGCCCAGTACTTC	CASSPPGQGSWAQYF
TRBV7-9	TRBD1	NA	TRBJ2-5	TGTGCCAGCAGCCCCGGGACAGTCCAAGAGACCCAGTACTTC	CASSPGTVQETQYF
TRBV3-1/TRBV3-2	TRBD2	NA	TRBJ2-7	TGTGCCAGCAGCCAGAGGGAGGGACTAGGCTACGAGCAGTACTTC	CASSQREGLGYEQYF
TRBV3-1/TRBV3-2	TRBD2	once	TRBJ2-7	TGTGCCAGCAGCCACGGGAGGAACGAGCAGTACTTC	CASSHGRNEQYF
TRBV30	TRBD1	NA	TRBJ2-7	TGTGCCTGGAGCGGGACAGGCTTTTACGAGCAGTACTTC	CAWSGTGFYEQYF
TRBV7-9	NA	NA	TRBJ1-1	TGTGCCAGCAGCCCCTCGAGGGACACTGAAGCTTTCTTT	CASSPSRDTEAFF
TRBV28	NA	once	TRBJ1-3	TGTGCCACCCTGAGTTCTTCGGACAGCCGAAACACCATATATTTT	CATLSSSDSRNTIYF
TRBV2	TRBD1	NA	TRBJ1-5	TGTGCCAGCCGGGACAGGGGTAATCAGCCCCAGCATTTT	CASRDRGNQPQHF
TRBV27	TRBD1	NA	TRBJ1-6	TGTGCCAGCAGACCGAGCACAGGGGGCGGTAATTCACCCCTCCACTTT	CASRPSTGGGNSPLHF
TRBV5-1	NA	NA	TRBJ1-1	TGCGCCAGCAGCTTGGCGGTGGGCAAGCACACTGAAGCTTTCTTT	CASSLAVGKHTEAFF
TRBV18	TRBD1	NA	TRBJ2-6	TGTGCCAGCTCAACCGGACAGGGAAGCTCTGGGGCCAACGTCCTGACTTTC	CASSTGQGSSGANVLTF
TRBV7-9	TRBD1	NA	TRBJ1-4	TGTGCCAGCAGGGGACAGCTAAGAGGTGAAAAACTGTTTTTT	CASRGQLRGEKLFF
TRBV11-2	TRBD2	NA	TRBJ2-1	TGTGCCAGCAGCCCCAAGGGACTAGCGGGGTTTAGCTCCTACAATGAGCAGTTCTTC	CASSPKGLAGFSSYNEQFF
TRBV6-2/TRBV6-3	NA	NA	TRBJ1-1	TGTGCCAGCAGTTACACAGGTGATTCAACCGAAGCTTTCTTT	CASSYTGDSTEAFF
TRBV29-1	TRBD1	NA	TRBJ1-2	TGCAGCGGCGGGGACAGGGCGGGCCTCTATGGCTACACCTTC	CSGGDRAGLYGYTF
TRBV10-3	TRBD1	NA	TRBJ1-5	TGTGCCATCAGCCTAACAGGGGGCAATCAGCCCCAGCATTTT	CAISLTGGNQPQHF
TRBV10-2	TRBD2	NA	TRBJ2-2	TGCGCCACGATAAAGATGCCGGGACTAGCGGGGAGATCGAACACCGGGGAGCTGTTTTTT	CATIKMPGLAGRSNTGELFF
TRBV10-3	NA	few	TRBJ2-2	TGTGCCATCAACCCCTCAGGGGCCGGGGAGCTGTTTTTT	CAINPSGAGELFF
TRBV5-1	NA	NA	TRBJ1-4	TGCGCCAGCAGCTTGAATGGGGGGGATAATGAAAAACTGTTTTTT	CASSLNGGDNEKLFF
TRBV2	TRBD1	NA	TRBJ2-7	TGTGCCAGCAGTGCTCGGGACAGCTCCTACGAGCAGTACTTC	CASSARDSSYEQYF
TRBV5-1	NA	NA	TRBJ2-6	TGCGCCAGCAGCACGGACTTGGGATCCAACGTCCTGACTTTC	CASSTDLGSNVLTF
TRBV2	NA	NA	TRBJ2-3	TGTGCCAGCACAACCTCCGGACTGGTTTGGTATTTT	CASTTSGLVWYF
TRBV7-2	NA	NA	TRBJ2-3	TGTGCCAGCAGCTTAGGTGCGCTCAGGACGCAGTATTTT	CASSLGALRTQYF
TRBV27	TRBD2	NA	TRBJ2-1	TGTGCCAGCAGTTTAAGCGGGGGGGGAAATGAGCAGTTCTTC	CASSLSGGGNEQFF
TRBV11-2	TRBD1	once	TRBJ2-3	TGTGCCAGCAGCTCTCGGACAGGGGAGACAGATACGCAGTATTTT	CASSSRTGETDTQYF
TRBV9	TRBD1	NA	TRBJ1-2	TGTGCCAGCAGCGTAGCCCAGGGACAGTCCTATGGCTACACCTTC	CASSVAQGQSYGYTF
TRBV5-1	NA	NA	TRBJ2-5	TGCGCCAGCAGCTCGGGTGCACAAGAGACCCAGTACTTC	CASSSGAQETQYF
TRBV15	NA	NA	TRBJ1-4	TGTGCCACCAGCAGAGCGCTACAGGGAGAGAATGAAAAACTGTTTTTT	CATSRALQGENEKLFF
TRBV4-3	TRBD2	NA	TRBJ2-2	TGCGCCAGCAGCAGTGCGGGCGGGAGGGCCTCCGGGGAGCTGTTTTTT	CASSSAGGRASGELFF
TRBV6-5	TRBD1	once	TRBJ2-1	TGTGCCAGCAGCCGACAGGGGGCGGTAAATGAGCAGTTCTTC	CASSRQGAVNEQFF
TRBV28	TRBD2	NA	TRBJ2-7	TGTGCCAGCCGGATTAGCGGGAGAGTGAACGAGCAGTACTTC	CASRISGRVNEQYF
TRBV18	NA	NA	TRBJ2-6	TGTGCCAGCTCACCCTCCCCGGGGTCTGGGGCCAACGTCCTGACTTTC	CASSPSPGSGANVLTF
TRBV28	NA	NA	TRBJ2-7	TGTGCCAGCAGTTCAGGGGCCCCCTACGAGCAGTACTTC	CASSSGAPYEQYF
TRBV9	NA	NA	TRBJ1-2	TGTGCCAGCAGCGTAGGGTCCAGAACGGGGGATGGCTACACCTTC	CASSVGSRTGDGYTF
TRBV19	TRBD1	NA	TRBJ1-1	TGTGCCAGTAGCGACAGGGCAGACACTGAAGCTTTCTTT	CASSDRADTEAFF
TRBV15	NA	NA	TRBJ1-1	TGTGCCACCAGCAGAGAGATGGGAGTCCCGAACACTGAAGCTTTCTTT	CATSREMGVPNTEAFF
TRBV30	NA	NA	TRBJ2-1	TGTGCCTGGAGTCCCAGCAGGGCAAGGTGGAATGAGCAGTTCTTC	CAWSPSRARWNEQFF
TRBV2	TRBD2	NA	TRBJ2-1	TGTGCCAGCAGTGAAGCGGATTTCGTCTTCGGGGGGAGTGAGCAGTTCTTC	CASSEADFVFGGSEQFF
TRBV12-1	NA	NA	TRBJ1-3	TGTGCCAGCAGCGACCGGGACAGGGGGTCGGACTCTGGAAACACCATATATTTT	CASSDRDRGSDSGNTIYF
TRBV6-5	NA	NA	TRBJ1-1	TGTGCCAGCAGTCGACAGAATGAAGCTTTCTTT	CASSRQNEAFF